The 9 T cell receptor beta chains presented below share a single source sample, sequenced in a study of PD-1 blockade in mismatch repair-deficient tumors. Sequenced by immunoSEQ multiplex PCR; TCRdb stores in-frame clones only, minus some. The repertoire holds around 33,000 clones, with roughly 80% as singletons. The material sequenced was PBMCs, taken less than 7 weeks after starting pembrolizumab. These receptors all stem from an adult with mismatch repair-deficient cancer.

V usage is TRBV5-1 and J usage is TRBJ2-1; TRBD1 aligns across 11 bases. This CDR3 has 15 residues. With V trimmed by 3 bases and J by 7 bases, 6 bases remained unmatched. CDR1 and CDR2 from the germline V gene are SGHRS and YFSETQ. The CDR3 region is CASSSGQGVINEQFF. CDR3 nucleotides: TGCGCCAGCAGCTCGGGACAGGGGGTTATAAATGAGCAGTTCTTC. Combining the CDR3 with reference TRBV5-1 and TRBJ2-1 gives the whole variable domain KAGVTQTPRYLIKTRGQQVTLSCSPISGHRSVSWYQQTPGQGLQFLFEYFSETQRNKGNFPGRFSGRQFSNSRSEMNVSTLELGDSALYLCASSSGQGVINEQFFGPGTRLTVL.

The chain carries TRBV6-1 and TRBJ2-1, with 9 bases aligning to TRBD2. This CDR3 has 15 residues. After removal of 8 bases from V and 7 bases from J, the junction contained 12 bases not matched to a gene. Germline assignment: CDR1 MNHNS and CDR2 SASEGT. In DNA form, the CDR3 reads TGTGCCAGCCTAGCCGCGGGAGGGAATAGAAATGAGCAGTTCTTC. It is translated as CASLAAGGNRNEQFF.

J is TRBJ2-3 and V is TRBV7-9, with D possibly being TRBD1 (6 bases). The CDR3 is 14 residues long. The germline V gene has CDR1 SEHNR and CDR2 FQNEAQ (reference sequence). Trimming took off 7 bases at V and 8 bases at J, with 19 bases between the two ends. The CDR3 spells CASNEGQPTATQYF. The CDR3 DNA reads TGTGCCAGCAATGAAGGACAGCCGACGGCTACGCAGTATTTT.

The chain uses TRBV28 and TRBJ2-2; D is perhaps TRBD1 (5 bases). The CDR3 consists of 15 residues. Germline V CDR1 and CDR2: MDHEN, SYDVKM. V lost 6 bases and J 0 bases, leaving 11 bases between the germline ends. CDR3 nucleotides: TGTGCCAGCAGACGACAGATACCGAACACCGGGGAGCTGTTTTTT. Residues: CASRRQIPNTGELFF.

This chain joins TRBV5-1 and TRBJ2-5; D might be TRBD2 (6 bases). The germline V gene has CDR1 SGHRS and CDR2 YFSETQ. Trimming took off 7 bases at V and 0 bases at J, with 10 bases between the two ends. The CDR3 is 13 amino acids. The chain's CDR3 is CASLGGNQETQYF. In nucleotides, the CDR3 is TGCGCCAGCCTGGGGGGTAACCAAGAGACCCAGTACTTC. Combining the CDR3 with reference TRBV5-1 and TRBJ2-5 gives the whole variable domain KAGVTQTPRYLIKTRGQQVTLSCSPISGHRSVSWYQQTPGQGLQFLFEYFSETQRNKGNFPGRFSGRQFSNSRSEMNVSTLELGDSALYLCASLGGNQETQYFGPGTRLLVL.

The V call is TRBV28, the J call TRBJ2-2; TRBD2 matches 8 bases. Germline V lookup: CDR1 MDHEN, CDR2 SYDVKM. This CDR3 is built from 18 residues. Trimming took 5 bases from V and 2 from J; bases not matched to a gene: 13. CDR3 sequence reads: CASSPPRGGITNTGELFF. Here the CDR3 DNA reads TGTGCCAGCAGTCCACCCCGGGGGGGGATTACAAACACCGGGGAGCTGTTTTTT. The whole variable domain, filled in from reference TRBV28 and TRBJ2-2, reads DVKVTQSSRYLVKRTGEKVFLECVQDMDHENMFWYRQDPGLGLRLIYFSYDVKMKEKGDIPEGYSVSREKKERFSLILESASTNQTSMYLCASSPPRGGITNTGELFFGEGSRLTVL.

The rearrangement links TRBV27 to TRBJ2-2, with 10 bases aligning to TRBD1. The CDR3 totals 16 residues. V was pared by 3 bases and J by 5 bases, with 6 bases of the junction left unmatched. In germline, CDR1 is MNHEY, CDR2 SMNVEV (reference sequence). The CDR3 is CASSFDRGRVTGELFF. CDR3 DNA: TGTGCCAGCAGTTTTGACAGGGGGCGGGTAACCGGGGAGCTGTTTTTT.

The rearrangement joins TRBV5-6 to TRBJ1-5, with no clear D. The CDR3 covers 12 residues. Germline assignment: CDR1 SGHDT and CDR2 YYEEEE. V lost 4 bases and J 0 bases, leaving 2 bases between the germline ends. The CDR3 here is CASSLSNQPQHF. CDR3 nucleotides: TGTGCCAGCAGCCTTAGCAATCAGCCCCAGCATTTT. Combining the CDR3 with reference TRBV5-6 and TRBJ1-5 gives the whole variable domain DAGVTQSPTHLIKTRGQQVTLRCSPKSGHDTVSWYQQALGQGPQFIFQYYEEEERQRGNFPDRFSGHQFPNYSSELNVNALLLGDSALYLCASSLSNQPQHFGDGTRLSIL.

The CDR3 region has the DNA TGCGCCAGCAGCCAGTGGGGGGAGCGGTCCTACAATGAGCAGTTCTTC. This codes for CASSQWGERSYNEQFF. V and J are TRBV4-1 and TRBJ2-1, with D tentatively TRBD2 (6 bases). V shed 3 bases and J shed 1 base, with 13 bases lying between them. This CDR3 comprises 16 residues. Germline loops: CDR1 MGHRA, CDR2 YSYEKL.